The 19 T cell receptor beta chains below were found in one sample sequenced in a study of chemoradiotherapy in HPV16-positive cancers. Clones were read by immunoSEQ multiplex PCR, and TCRdb kept only the in-frame ones, dropping some. The sample lists some 4,900 clones; approximately 95% were seen once. The material was tumor tissue, obtained from a patient who underwent chemoradiotherapy. The receptors were gathered from a human donor with HPV-associated anogenital cancer.

The chain carries TRBV6-1 and TRBJ2-1, with 8 bases aligning to TRBD1. This CDR3 contains 19 residues. Per germline, CDR1 MNHNS and CDR2 SASEGT. V lost 2 bases and J lost 4; bases outside the gene matches: 16. Here the CDR3 reads CASSELRVMWTGIYNEQFF. The CDR3 region has the DNA TGTGCCAGCAGTGAACTTCGGGTGATGTGGACAGGGATATACAATGAGCAGTTCTTC.

This CDR3 reads CAWGQGADTIYF. The CDR3 DNA is TGTGCCTGGGGACAGGGGGCGGACACCATATATTTT. The J gene is TRBJ1-3, the V gene TRBV30, with 11 positions matching TRBD1. Looked up from germline, CDR1 is GTSNPN and CDR2 is SVGIG (reference sequence). The CDR3 covers 12 residues. J was trimmed by 8 bases and V by 5 bases; bases with no gene match: 2.

The chain employs TRBV7-9 and TRBJ1-2, with D hard to call. Trimming took off 3 bases at V and 7 bases at J, with 15 bases between the two ends. Per the germline V gene, CDR1 is SEHNR and CDR2 is FQNEAQ (reference sequence). The CDR3 is 14 amino acids. CDR3 sequence reads: CASSLSGDERGYTF. CDR3 bases: TGTGCCAGCAGCTTGTCCGGAGACGAACGTGGCTACACCTTC.

The V gene is TRBV27, the J gene TRBJ1-1; D gene unclear. Trimming removed 1 base from V and 1 base from J, with 7 bases in between. Per the germline V gene, CDR1 is MNHEY and CDR2 is SMNVEV (reference sequence). There are 14 residues in the CDR3. As DNA, the CDR3 is TGTGCCAGCAGTTTATACGACAAGAACACTGAAGCTTTCTTT. It encodes CASSLYDKNTEAFF.

This rearrangement joins TRBV9 to TRBJ2-1; 8 positions match TRBD2. The junction had 7 bases not matched to a gene; V was cut back by 2 bases and J by 6 bases. The CDR3 is 15 amino acids. Germline loops: CDR1 SGDLS, CDR2 YYNGEE. This CDR3 reads CASSVVGREGNEQFF. CDR3 DNA sequence: TGTGCCAGCAGCGTTGTGGGACGGGAGGGCAATGAGCAGTTCTTC.

This sequence joins TRBV7-6 and TRBJ1-6; D is unresolved. CDR1 and CDR2 (germline): SGHVS, FNYEAQ. The CDR3 has 13 residues. Between the trimmed V and J ends, which lost 4 bases and 7 bases, there was a span of 8 bases. The CDR3 DNA follows: TGTGCCAGCAGCTCTAACGCAAATTCACCCCTCCACTTT. It encodes CASSSNANSPLHF.

The chain has TRBV11-2 and TRBJ1-1; 7 bases fit TRBD1. Per the germline V gene, CDR1 is SGHAT and CDR2 is FQNNGV. The junction had 7 bases not matched to a gene; V was cut back by 6 bases and J by 0 bases. The CDR3 is 15 amino acids. This CDR3 reads CASRRQGGLNTEAFF. The CDR3 DNA is TGTGCCAGCAGGCGACAGGGAGGCCTGAACACTGAAGCTTTCTTT.

This clone was counted once. The rearrangement joins TRBV5-4 to TRBJ1-2; perhaps TRBD1 as D (5 bases). The V end was cut by 4 bases, the J end by 4 bases, with 8 bases between. This CDR3 spans 12 amino acids. Looked up from germline, CDR1 is SGHNT and CDR2 is YYREEE (reference sequence). Here the CDR3 reads CASSVDSYGYTF. DNA for the CDR3: TGTGCCAGCAGCGTTGACAGCTATGGCTACACCTTC.

The chain recombines TRBV23-1 with TRBJ2-7; 8 bases align to TRBD1. TRBV23-1 belongs to the ORF category, with a function that is uncertain. With 6 bases clipped from V and 3 bases from J, the junction kept 13 bases outside the gene matches. This CDR3 contains 16 residues. In DNA, the CDR3 is TGCGCCAGCAGAACAGGACAGGGCTCGTACAACTACGAGCAGTACTTC. Amino acid sequence: CASRTGQGSYNYEQYF.

This clone occurred once. The chain uses TRBV30 and TRBJ2-5; D is undetermined. V lost 0 bases to trimming and J lost 7 bases, with 6 bases between them. Germline CDR1 reads GTSNPN; CDR2 reads SVGIG (reference sequence). CDR3 length equals 11 residues. CDR3 DNA: TGTGCCTGGAGTGTAGGAAGGACCCAGTACTTC. The encoded protein is CAWSVGRTQYF.

This chain uses TRBV19 with TRBJ2-2; 10 nucleotides line up with TRBD1. CDR3 size: 15 residues. Germline V gene lookup returns CDR1 LNHDA and CDR2 SQIVND (reference sequence). Unmatched junction bases numbered 6, after V lost 5 bases and J lost 6 bases. CDR3 amino acids: CASSSLGTGAGELFF. The CDR3 DNA reads as TGTGCCAGTAGTTCCCTTGGGACAGGGGCCGGGGAGCTGTTTTTT.

The DNA for the CDR3 is TGTGCCAGCAGCGGGCCCGGGACTAGCGGGGGGAAAAGAACCTACGAGCAGTACTTC. Residues: CASSGPGTSGGKRTYEQYF. The gene calls are TRBV9 and TRBJ2-7; TRBD2 matches 15 bases. This CDR3 contains 19 residues. The V gene's germline CDR1 is SGDLS and CDR2 YYNGEE. Trimming removed 3 bases from V and 2 bases from J; junction bases left unmatched: 12.

The rearrangement uses TRBV6-5 and TRBJ1-2; a weak D match, TRBD1 (5 bases). In germline, CDR1 is MNHEY, CDR2 SVGAGI. Trimming pared 6 bases from V and 3 bases from J, leaving 8 bases between. The CDR3 is made up of 12 amino acids. The CDR3 DNA reads as TGTGCCAGCAGAACAGGCTACTATGGCTACACCTTC. It codes for CASRTGYYGYTF.

This rearrangement joins TRBV6-5 to TRBJ2-7; 7 nucleotides align to TRBD1. The V gene end was trimmed by 10 bases and the J gene end by 0 bases; junction bases not matched to a gene: 6. CDR1 and CDR2 (germline): MNHEY, SVGAGI. This CDR3 is 13 amino acids long. CDR3 residues: CAIRDSNSYEQYF. Written as DNA, the CDR3 is TGTGCCATTCGGGACAGTAACTCCTACGAGCAGTACTTC.

This clone came up once. The chain recombines TRBV5-1 with TRBJ1-5, with 7 bases lining up with TRBD1. The germline CDR1 and CDR2 sequences are SGHRS and YFSETQ. The CDR3 totals 15 residues. The junction had 8 bases not matched to a gene; V was cut back by 4 bases and J by 4 bases. The DNA for the CDR3 is TGCGCCAGCAGCCCGACAGGGACAGCTAATCAGCCCCAGCATTTT. Amino acid sequence: CASSPTGTANQPQHF.

V and J are TRBV7-9 and TRBJ2-1, with D hard to call. This CDR3 comprises 18 residues. From germline, CDR1 is SEHNR and CDR2 FQNEAQ (reference sequence). The V end was cut by 2 bases, the J end by 5 bases, with 22 bases between. The chain's CDR3 is CASSLLGSTQLRHNEQFF. CDR3 in DNA: TGTGCCAGCAGCTTACTCGGGTCCACACAATTAAGACACAATGAGCAGTTCTTC. The entire variable domain, with the rest obtained from reference TRBV7-9 and TRBJ2-1, is as follows: DTGVSQNPRHKITKRGQNVTFRCDPISEHNRLYWYRQTLGQGPEFLTYFQNEAQLEKSRLLSDRFSAERPKGSFSTLEIQRTEQGDSAMYLCASSLLGSTQLRHNEQFFGPGTRLTVL.

This chain links TRBV4-2 with TRBJ1-3, with 9 bases matching TRBD1. Germline CDR1 is LGHNA and CDR2 is YNFKEQ. The CDR3 sequence is 18 residues long. The trim removed 0 bases at V and 2 bases at J, leaving 8 bases unmatched. In DNA, the CDR3 is TGTGCCAGCAGCCAAGATAGTTTCGGACAGGGGACTGGAAACACCATATATTTT. Translated: CASSQDSFGQGTGNTIYF.

The CDR3 sequence: CASSPTPQDTQYF. The CDR3 DNA follows: TGTGCCAGCAGTCCTACACCCCAAGATACGCAGTATTTT. This chain joins TRBV4-2 and TRBJ2-3; D gene ambiguous. V was clipped by 6 bases and J by 5 bases, with 12 bases between them. CDR3 length: 13 amino acids. The germline CDR1 and CDR2 sequences are LGHNA and YNFKEQ.

This clone was detected once. The chain links TRBV6-4 to TRBJ2-3; TRBD1 matches at 9 bases. After removal of 0 bases from V and 3 bases from J, the junction contained 4 bases not matched to a gene. Germline assignment: CDR1 MRHNA and CDR2 SNTAGT. The length of the CDR3 is 16 residues. The CDR3 sequence: CASSDSAGQGTDTQYF. In nucleotides, the CDR3 is TGTGCCAGCAGTGACTCTGCGGGACAGGGTACAGATACGCAGTATTTT.